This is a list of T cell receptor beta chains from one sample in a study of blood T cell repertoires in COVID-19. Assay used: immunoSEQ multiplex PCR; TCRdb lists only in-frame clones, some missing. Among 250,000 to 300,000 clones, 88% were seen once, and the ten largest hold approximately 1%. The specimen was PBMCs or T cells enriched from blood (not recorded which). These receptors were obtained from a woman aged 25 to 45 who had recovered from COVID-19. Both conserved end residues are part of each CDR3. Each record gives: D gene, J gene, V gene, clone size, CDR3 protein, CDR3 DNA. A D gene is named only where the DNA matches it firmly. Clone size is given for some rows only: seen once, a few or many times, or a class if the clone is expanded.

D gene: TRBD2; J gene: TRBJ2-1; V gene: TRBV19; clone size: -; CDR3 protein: CASSFLAGGAEQFF; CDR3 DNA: TGTGCCAGTAGTTTTCTAGCGGGAGGTGCTGAGCAGTTCTTC
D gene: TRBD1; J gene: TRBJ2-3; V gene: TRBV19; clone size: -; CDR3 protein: CASSTQDRGTDTQYF; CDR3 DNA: TGTGCCAGTAGTACCCAGGACAGGGGGACAGATACGCAGTATTTT
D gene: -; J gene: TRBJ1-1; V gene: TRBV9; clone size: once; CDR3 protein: CASGTNTEAFF; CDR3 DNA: TGTGCCAGTGGCACGAACACTGAAGCTTTCTTT
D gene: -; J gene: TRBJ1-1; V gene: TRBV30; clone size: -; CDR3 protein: CAWSAGLDTEAFF; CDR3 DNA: TGTGCCTGGAGTGCCGGACTAGACACTGAAGCTTTCTTT
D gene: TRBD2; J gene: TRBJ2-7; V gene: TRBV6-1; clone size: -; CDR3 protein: CASSEFGRPAGVDTYEQYF; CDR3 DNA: TGTGCCAGCAGTGAATTCGGCAGGCCAGCGGGAGTAGATACGTACGAGCAGTACTTC
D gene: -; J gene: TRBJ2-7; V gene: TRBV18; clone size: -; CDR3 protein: CASSPLPEDRSSYEQYF; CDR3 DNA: TGTGCCAGCTCACCATTACCCGAGGACAGAAGCTCCTACGAGCAGTACTTC
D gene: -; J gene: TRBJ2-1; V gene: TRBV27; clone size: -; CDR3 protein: CASPVCEQFF; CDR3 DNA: TGTGCCAGCCCCGTGTGTGAGCAGTTCTTC
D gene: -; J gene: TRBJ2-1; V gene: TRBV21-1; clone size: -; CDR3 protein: CASSKGDRVSDEQFF; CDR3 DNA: TGTGCCAGCAGCAAAGGGGACAGGGTTTCGGATGAGCAGTTCTTC
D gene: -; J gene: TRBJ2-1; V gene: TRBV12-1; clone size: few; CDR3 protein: CASRSHSGREFYYEQFF; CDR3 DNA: TGTGCCAGCAGATCGCACTCAGGGCGAGAATTTTACTATGAGCAGTTCTTC
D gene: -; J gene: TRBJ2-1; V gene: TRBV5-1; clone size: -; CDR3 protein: CASSLAIPGSLSYNEQFF; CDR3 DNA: TGCGCCAGCAGCTTGGCTATTCCGGGGTCGCTGAGTTACAATGAGCAGTTCTTC
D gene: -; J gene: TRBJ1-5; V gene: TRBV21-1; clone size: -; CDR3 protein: CASSKGDAGAGNQPQHF; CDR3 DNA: TGTGCCAGCAGCAAAGGGGATGCAGGGGCTGGAAATCAGCCCCAGCATTTT
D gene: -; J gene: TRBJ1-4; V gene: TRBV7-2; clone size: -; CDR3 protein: CASSPPGFANEKLFF; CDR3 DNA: TGTGCCAGCAGCCCCCCAGGGTTCGCTAATGAAAAACTGTTTTTT
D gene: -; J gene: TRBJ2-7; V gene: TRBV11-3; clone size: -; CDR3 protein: CASSKPTRRYEQYF; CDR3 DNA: TGTGCCAGCAGTAAACCGACTAGAAGGTACGAGCAGTACTTC
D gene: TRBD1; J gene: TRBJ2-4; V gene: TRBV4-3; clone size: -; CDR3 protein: CASSQDSRGLGKNIQYF; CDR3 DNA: TGCGCCAGCAGCCAAGATTCGAGGGGGCTGGGCAAAAACATTCAGTACTTC
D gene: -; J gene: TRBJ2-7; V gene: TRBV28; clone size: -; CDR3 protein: CASISGPTYEQYF; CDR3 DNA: TGTGCCAGCATATCAGGCCCGACCTACGAGCAGTACTTC
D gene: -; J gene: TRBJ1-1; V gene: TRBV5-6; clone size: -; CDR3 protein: CASSLMWPPEAFF; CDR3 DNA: TGTGCCAGCAGCTTGATGTGGCCCCCTGAAGCTTTCTTT
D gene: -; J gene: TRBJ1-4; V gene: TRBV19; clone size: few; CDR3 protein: CASVSARDINEKLFF; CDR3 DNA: TGTGCCAGCGTTTCGGCCCGGGACATAAATGAAAAACTGTTTTTT
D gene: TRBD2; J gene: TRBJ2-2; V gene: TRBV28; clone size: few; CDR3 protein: CASSLSGASANTGELFF; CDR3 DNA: TGTGCCAGCAGTTTAAGCGGGGCAAGCGCGAACACCGGGGAGCTGTTTTTT
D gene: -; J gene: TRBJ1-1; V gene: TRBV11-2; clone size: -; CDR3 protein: CASSLPRGAIGSNTEAFF; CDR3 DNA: TGTGCCAGCAGCTTACCACGCGGGGCTATTGGGTCGAACACTGAAGCTTTCTTT
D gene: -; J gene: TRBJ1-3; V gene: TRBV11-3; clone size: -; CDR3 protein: CASSGIIGQRTGNTIYF; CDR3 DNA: TGTGCCAGCAGTGGAATTATCGGGCAGCGGACCGGAAACACCATATATTTT
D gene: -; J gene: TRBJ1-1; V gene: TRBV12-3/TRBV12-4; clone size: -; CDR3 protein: CASSLMAGPEAFF; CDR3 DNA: TGTGCCAGCAGTTTAATGGCAGGGCCTGAAGCTTTCTTT
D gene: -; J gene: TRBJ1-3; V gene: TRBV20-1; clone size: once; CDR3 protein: CSAYRGFSIYF; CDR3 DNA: TGCAGTGCCTATAGGGGGTTCTCCATATATTTT
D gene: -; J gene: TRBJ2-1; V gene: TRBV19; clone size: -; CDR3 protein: CASQRRNEQFF; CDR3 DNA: TGTGCCAGTCAGAGGAGGAATGAGCAGTTCTTC
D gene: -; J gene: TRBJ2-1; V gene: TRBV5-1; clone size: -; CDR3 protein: CASGMTGSYNEQFF; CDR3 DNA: TGCGCCAGCGGCATGACGGGCTCCTACAATGAGCAGTTCTTC
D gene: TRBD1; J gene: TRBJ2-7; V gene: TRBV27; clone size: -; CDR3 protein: CASRNLRGTGGDYEQYF; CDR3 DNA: TGTGCCAGCAGAAATTTAAGGGGGACAGGGGGCGACTACGAGCAGTACTTC
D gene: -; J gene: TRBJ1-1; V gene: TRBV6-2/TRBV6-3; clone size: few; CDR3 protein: CASSYYLGGRLRATEAFF; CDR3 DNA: TGTGCCAGCAGTTACTATCTGGGGGGAAGATTACGGGCCACTGAAGCTTTCTTT
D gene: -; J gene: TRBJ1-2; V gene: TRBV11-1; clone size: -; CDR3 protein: CASSTTGIGVDYGYTF; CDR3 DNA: TGTGCCAGCAGCACGACAGGAATTGGGGTGGACTATGGCTACACCTTC
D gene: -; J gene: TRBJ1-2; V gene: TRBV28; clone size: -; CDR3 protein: CASSNHGQVYYGYTF; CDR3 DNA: TGTGCCAGCAGTAACCACGGACAAGTTTACTATGGCTACACCTTC
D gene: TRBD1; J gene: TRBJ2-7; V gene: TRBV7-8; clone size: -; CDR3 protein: CASSSEPPTGGYSYEQYF; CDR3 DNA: TGTGCCAGCAGCTCAGAACCGCCGACAGGGGGCTACTCCTACGAGCAGTACTTC
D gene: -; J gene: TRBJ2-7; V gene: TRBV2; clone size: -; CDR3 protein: CASRKNRDEQYF; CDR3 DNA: TGTGCCAGCAGGAAGAACAGGGACGAGCAGTACTTC
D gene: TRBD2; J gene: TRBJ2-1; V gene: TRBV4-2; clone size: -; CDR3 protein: CASSQDLREAFYNEQFF; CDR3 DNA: TGTGCCAGCAGCCAAGATCTCCGGGAGGCGTTCTACAATGAGCAGTTCTTC
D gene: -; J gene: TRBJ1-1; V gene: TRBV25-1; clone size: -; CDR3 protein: CASSEFAGMAFF; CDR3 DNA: TGTGCCAGCAGTGAATTTGCAGGGATGGCTTTCTTT
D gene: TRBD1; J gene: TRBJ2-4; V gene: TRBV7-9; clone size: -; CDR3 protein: CASSFDRGGVAKNIQYF; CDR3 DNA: TGTGCCAGCAGCTTCGACAGGGGGGGAGTAGCCAAAAACATTCAGTACTTC
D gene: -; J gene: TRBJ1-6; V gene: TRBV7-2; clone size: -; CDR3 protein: CASKALERGKHSPLHF; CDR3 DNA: TGTGCCAGCAAGGCACTAGAACGGGGGAAGCATTCACCCCTCCACTTT
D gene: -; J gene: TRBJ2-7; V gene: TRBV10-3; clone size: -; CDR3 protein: CAISEIPQEQYF; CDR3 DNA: TGTGCCATCAGTGAGATTCCCCAGGAGCAGTACTTC
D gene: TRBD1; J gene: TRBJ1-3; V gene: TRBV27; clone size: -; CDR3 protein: CASRQGANSGNTIYF; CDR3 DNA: TGTGCCAGCAGACAGGGGGCTAACTCTGGAAACACCATATATTTT
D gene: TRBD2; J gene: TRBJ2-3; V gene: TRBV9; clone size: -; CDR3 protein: CASSVGLAGGANTDTQYF; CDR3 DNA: TGTGCCAGCAGCGTTGGACTAGCGGGGGGCGCCAACACAGATACGCAGTATTTT
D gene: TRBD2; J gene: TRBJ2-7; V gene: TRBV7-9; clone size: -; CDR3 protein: CASSHSGGYEQYF; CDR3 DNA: TGTGCCAGCAGCCACTCGGGGGGATACGAGCAGTACTTC
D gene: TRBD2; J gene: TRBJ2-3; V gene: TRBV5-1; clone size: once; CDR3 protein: CASSLVLAGGKSTDTQYF; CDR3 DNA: TGCGCCAGCAGCTTGGTACTAGCGGGGGGGAAGAGCACAGATACGCAGTATTTT
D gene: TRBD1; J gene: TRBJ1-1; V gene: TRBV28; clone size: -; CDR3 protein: CASTLLSGGSTEAFF; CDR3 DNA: TGTGCCAGCACTCTCCTTTCAGGGGGTTCGACTGAAGCTTTCTTT
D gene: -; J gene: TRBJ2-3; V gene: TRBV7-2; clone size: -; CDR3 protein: CASSLDPVDTQYF; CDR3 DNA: TGTGCCAGCAGCTTAGATCCCGTGGATACGCAGTATTTT
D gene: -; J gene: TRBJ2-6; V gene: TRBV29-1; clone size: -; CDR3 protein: CSVEGSGSGANVLTF; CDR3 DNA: TGCAGCGTTGAAGGGTCCGGGTCCGGGGCCAACGTCCTGACTTTC
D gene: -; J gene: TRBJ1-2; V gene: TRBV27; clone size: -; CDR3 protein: CASSLQQNYGYTF; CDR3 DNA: TGTGCCAGCAGTTTACAACAGAACTATGGCTACACCTTC
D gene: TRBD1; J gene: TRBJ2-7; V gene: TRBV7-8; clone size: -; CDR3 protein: CASSREGQAFSYEQYF; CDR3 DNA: TGTGCCAGCAGCCGAGAGGGACAGGCGTTCTCCTACGAGCAGTACTTC
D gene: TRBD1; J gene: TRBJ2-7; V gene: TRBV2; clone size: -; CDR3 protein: CASSEGQGAGQYF; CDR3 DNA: TGTGCCAGCAGTGAGGGACAGGGAGCCGGGCAGTACTTC
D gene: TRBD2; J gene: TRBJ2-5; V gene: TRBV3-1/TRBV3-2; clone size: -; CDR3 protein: CASSQERRLIAGGPGETQYF; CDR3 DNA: TGTGCCAGCAGCCAAGAACGCCGTCTGATAGCGGGAGGGCCTGGGGAGACCCAGTACTTC
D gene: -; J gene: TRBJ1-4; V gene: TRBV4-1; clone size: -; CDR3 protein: CASSQVWRGNEKLFF; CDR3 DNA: TGCGCCAGCAGCCAAGTCTGGCGGGGTAATGAAAAACTGTTTTTT
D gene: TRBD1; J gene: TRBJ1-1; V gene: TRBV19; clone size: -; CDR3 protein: CASSIGTLRGTEAFF; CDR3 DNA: TGTGCCAGTAGTATCGGGACCCTCAGGGGGACTGAAGCTTTCTTT
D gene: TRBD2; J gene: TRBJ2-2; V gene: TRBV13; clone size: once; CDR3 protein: CASSYGLAGAAGELFF; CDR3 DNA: TGTGCCAGCAGCTATGGACTAGCGGGAGCGGCTGGGGAGCTGTTTTTT
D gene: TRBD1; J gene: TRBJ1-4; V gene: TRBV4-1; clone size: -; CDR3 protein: CASSPVPMDRGREKLFF; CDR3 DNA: TGCGCCAGCAGCCCCGTCCCGATGGACAGGGGTCGGGAAAAACTGTTTTTT
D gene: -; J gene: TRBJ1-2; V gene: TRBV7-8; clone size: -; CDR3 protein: CASSLAGRSNYGYTF; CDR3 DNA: TGTGCCAGCAGCTTAGCGGGGCGCTCTAACTATGGCTACACCTTC
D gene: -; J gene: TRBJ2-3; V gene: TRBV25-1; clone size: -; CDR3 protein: CASSPMSGRGTDTQYF; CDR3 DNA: TGTGCCAGCAGCCCCATGAGCGGGCGAGGGACAGATACGCAGTATTTT
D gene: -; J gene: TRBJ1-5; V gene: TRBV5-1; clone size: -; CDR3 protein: CASSLNGNQPQHF; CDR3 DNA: TGCGCCAGCAGCTTAAACGGGAATCAGCCCCAGCATTTT
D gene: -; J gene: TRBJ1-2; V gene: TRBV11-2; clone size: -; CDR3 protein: CASSSEPKLGGYGYTF; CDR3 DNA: TGTGCCAGCAGCTCCGAACCTAAGTTGGGGGGCTATGGCTACACCTTC
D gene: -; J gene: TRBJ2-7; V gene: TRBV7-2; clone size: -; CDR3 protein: CASGSGLSYEQYF; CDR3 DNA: TGTGCCAGCGGGAGCGGCCTCTCCTACGAGCAGTACTTC
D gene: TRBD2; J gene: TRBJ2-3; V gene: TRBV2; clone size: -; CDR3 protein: CASSRRGGSLTDTQYF; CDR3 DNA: TGTGCCAGCAGCCGCCGGGGGGGGTCCCTCACAGATACGCAGTATTTT
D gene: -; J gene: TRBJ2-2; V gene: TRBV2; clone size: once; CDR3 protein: CASRAATNTGELFF; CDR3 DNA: TGTGCCAGCAGAGCCGCAACGAACACCGGGGAGCTGTTTTTT
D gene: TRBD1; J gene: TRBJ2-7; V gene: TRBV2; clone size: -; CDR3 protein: CASGGQGSGGQYF; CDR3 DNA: TGTGCCAGCGGGGGACAGGGTTCGGGAGGTCAGTACTTC
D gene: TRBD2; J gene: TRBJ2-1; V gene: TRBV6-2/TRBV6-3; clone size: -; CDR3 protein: CASSYSGWSSYNEQFF; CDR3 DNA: TGTGCCAGCAGTTATAGCGGGTGGAGCTCCTACAATGAGCAGTTCTTC
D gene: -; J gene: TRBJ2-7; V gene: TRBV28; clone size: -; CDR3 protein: CASFPAGSSYEQYF; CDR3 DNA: TGTGCCAGCTTTCCGGCGGGAAGCTCCTACGAGCAGTACTTC